This T cell receptor (beta chain) is drawn from a study of blood T cells in healthy people across ages. General study findings and limits: No conclusive comparison of naive versus antigen-experienced cells was possible with unsorted PBMCs.

PCR was performed a second time for about 7 to 11 cycles using a sample-barcoded 5' primer and a J-beta primer mix. The template-switch adaptor was a 5' adaptor with 12 random nucleotides. It tagged each cDNA molecule. TCRdb reprocessed the 5' RACE reads with MiXCR, giving one entry per CDR3 protein. The data show around 670,000 distinct CDR3 sequences, under 30% seen once. This clonotype has only a few counts. The antigen is undetermined. A clone one base away is much larger, so this may be a read error. The V gene's germline CDR1 is SGHNT and CDR2 YYREEE (reference sequence). The CDR3 sequence is 14 residues long.

This chain joins TRBV5-4 and TRBJ2-5; 7 bases map to TRBD1. This TCR was recovered from a woman aged 80 or over in good health. Sequencing was done on a sample of blood. Here the CDR3 reads CVSRQGLIQETQYF. CDR3 coding DNA: TGTGTCAGCAGACAGGGCCTTATCCAAGAGACCCAGTACTTC.